These T cell receptor beta chains were read from a single sample in a study of T-cell reconstitution after alpha-beta-depleted transplantation in children. TCRdb analysed the PCR reads with MiXCR anew, one entry per CDR3 protein. The sample lists about 420,000 distinct CDR3 sequences, approximately 11% occurring once. The sequencing here drew on PBMCs from the stem cell graft donor, taken from the stem cell graft. These receptors originate from a human donor who donated a stem cell graft to a child with acute myeloid leukemia. Each CDR3 is given with its conserved first and last residue. The D gene is left open where the match is weak. Not all rows give a size; the values are once, few, many and, for expanded clones, a class.

clone size	J gene	D gene	V gene	CDR3 protein	CDR3 DNA
-	TRBJ2-1	TRBD2	TRBV5-1	CASSLVASGGFSEQFF	TGCGCCAGCAGCTTGGTAGCCAGCGGGGGCTTTAGTGAGCAGTTCTTC
many	TRBJ2-1	TRBD2	TRBV20-1	CSVDQITSGSSYNEQFF	TGCAGTGTCGACCAAATAACTAGCGGGAGCTCCTACAATGAGCAGTTCTTC
few	TRBJ1-1	-	TRBV18	CASSPLGGLSRNTEAFF	TGTGCCAGCTCACCACTTGGGGGGCTCTCGAGGAACACTGAAGCTTTCTTT
once	TRBJ2-1	TRBD1	TRBV4-1	CASSQEPGQDHNEQFF	TGCGCCAGCAGCCAAGAACCGGGACAGGACCACAATGAGCAGTTCTTC
-	TRBJ1-1	-	TRBV6-1	CASRGPLNTEAFF	TGTGCCAGCAGGGGGCCTTTGAACACTGAAGCTTTCTTT
few	TRBJ1-6	-	TRBV29-1	CSASLGGKFHF	TGCAGCGCTTCGCTAGGGGGGAAGTTCCACTTT
few	TRBJ2-1	-	TRBV21-1	CASSKGGASYNEQFF	TGTGCCAGCAGCAAAGGCGGGGCCTCCTACAATGAGCAGTTCTTC
many	TRBJ2-5	-	TRBV7-2	CASSYAQETQYF	TGTGCCAGCAGCTACGCACAAGAGACCCAGTACTTC
-	TRBJ2-1	TRBD2	TRBV4-1	CASSQEAGAYNEQFF	TGCGCCAGCAGCCAAGAAGCGGGAGCCTACAATGAGCAGTTCTTC
-	TRBJ2-1	TRBD1	TRBV6-1	CASSPDRAPSYNEQFF	TGTGCCAGCAGTCCAGACAGGGCGCCTTCCTACAATGAGCAGTTCTTC
-	TRBJ2-2	-	TRBV2	CASSETRRHANTGELFF	TGTGCCAGCAGTGAAACTAGACGTCACGCGAACACCGGGGAGCTGTTTTTT
many	TRBJ2-2	-	TRBV24-1	CATSDFGFNTGELFF	TGTGCCACCAGTGATTTCGGTTTCAACACCGGGGAGCTGTTTTTT
many	TRBJ2-2	-	TRBV5-1	CASSLALAGTTGELFF	TGCGCCAGCAGCTTGGCCCTGGCAGGGACCACCGGGGAGCTGTTTTTT
-	TRBJ2-2	-	TRBV6-2/TRBV6-3	CASRNTGIAGELFF	TGTGCCAGCAGGAACACAGGGATAGCGGGGGAGCTGTTTTTT
-	TRBJ2-1	-	TRBV5-4	CASSLENIYNEQFF	TGTGCCAGCAGCTTGGAGAACATCTACAATGAGCAGTTCTTC
few	TRBJ2-1	-	TRBV27	CASISDGEQFF	TGTGCCAGCATTTCGGACGGAGAGCAGTTCTTC
few	TRBJ1-5	-	TRBV20-1	CSARVTLGSNQPQHF	TGCAGTGCTAGAGTCACCTTGGGTAGCAATCAGCCCCAGCATTTT
once	TRBJ1-4	-	TRBV5-4	CAISPGIQPTNEKLFF	TGTGCCATCAGCCCCGGGATTCAGCCAACTAATGAAAAACTGTTTTTT
-	TRBJ1-1	-	TRBV7-8	CASSLAGEATEAFF	TGTGCCAGCAGCTTAGCGGGGGAGGCCACTGAAGCTTTCTTT
few	TRBJ2-1	TRBD2	TRBV5-5	CASSLGLAELNEQFF	TGTGCCAGCAGCTTGGGCCTAGCGGAACTCAATGAGCAGTTCTTC
few	TRBJ2-3	TRBD2	TRBV5-6	CASSLYSGAKSDTQYF	TGTGCCAGCAGCCTCTATAGCGGGGCCAAATCAGATACGCAGTATTTT
-	TRBJ1-1	TRBD1	TRBV7-2	CASSLTGTGNTEAFF	TGTGCCAGCAGCCTCACCGGGACAGGGAACACTGAAGCTTTCTTT
many	TRBJ2-1	TRBD1	TRBV3-1	CASSQGVRGLVQFF	TGTGCCAGCAGCCAAGGTGTCAGGGGGCTGGTGCAGTTCTTC
-	TRBJ2-3	-	TRBV5-1	CASRNGRTAQMADTQYF	TGCGCCAGCAGAAACGGACGGACAGCCCAGATGGCAGATACGCAGTATTTT
many	TRBJ2-1	-	TRBV7-3	CASSAVLGGHGEQFF	TGTGCCAGCAGCGCCGTTCTGGGGGGCCATGGTGAGCAGTTCTTC
-	TRBJ2-7	-	TRBV29-1	CSVDRGYEHYF	TGCAGCGTTGACAGGGGTTACGAGCACTACTTC
-	TRBJ1-1	TRBD1	TRBV20-1	CSATPAWTGPPMNTEAFF	TGCAGTGCTACTCCTGCCTGGACAGGTCCACCTATGAACACTGAAGCTTTCTTT
few	TRBJ1-5	-	TRBV15	CATSRDSVWGGQPQHF	TGTGCCACCAGCAGAGATAGCGTATGGGGTGGGCAGCCCCAGCATTTT
-	TRBJ1-6	-	TRBV18	CASSLESLYNSPLHF	TGTGCCAGCTCGCTAGAATCCCTTTATAATTCACCCCTCCACTTT
-	TRBJ1-1	-	TRBV5-6	CASSFVSRNTEAFF	TGTGCCAGCAGCTTTGTCAGCCGGAACACTGAAGCTTTCTTT
-	TRBJ2-7	TRBD2	TRBV20-1	CSANPGGYEQYF	TGCAGTGCCAACCCCGGGGGGTACGAGCAGTACTTC
-	TRBJ2-4	-	TRBV15	CATSSYRGGAKNIQYF	TGTGCCACCAGCAGTTACAGGGGGGGAGCCAAAAACATTCAGTACTTC
many	TRBJ2-1	-	TRBV9	CASSVGQSSYNEQFF	TGTGCCAGCAGCGTAGGTCAAAGCTCCTACAATGAGCAGTTCTTC
few	TRBJ2-3	-	TRBV5-1	CASSLAQEGDTQYF	TGCGCCAGCAGCTTGGCCCAGGAAGGAGATACGCAGTATTTT
-	TRBJ2-1	TRBD1	TRBV20-1	CSARTPDRDTIAQFF	TGCAGTGCTAGAACCCCGGACAGGGATACTATCGCGCAGTTCTTC
many	TRBJ2-3	-	TRBV4-3	CASSQDFGSFSSTDTQYF	TGCGCCAGCAGCCAAGATTTCGGTAGTTTCTCGAGCACAGATACGCAGTATTTT
many	TRBJ2-5	-	TRBV7-2	CASSPGPQETQYF	TGTGCCAGCAGCCCGGGACCACAAGAGACCCAGTACTTC
-	TRBJ2-1	TRBD1	TRBV5-4	CASQTGESYNEQFF	TGTGCCAGCCAGACAGGGGAGTCCTACAATGAGCAGTTCTTC
few	TRBJ2-6	-	TRBV14	CASSQDLVLSGANVLTF	TGTGCCAGCAGCCAAGATCTGGTATTGAGCGGGGCCAACGTCCTGACTTTC
few	TRBJ2-1	-	TRBV7-9	CASSVAGEQFF	TGTGCCAGCAGTGTTGCCGGTGAGCAGTTCTTC
few	TRBJ1-2	-	TRBV29-1	CSSRDDFLTGYTF	TGCAGCTCTCGGGATGACTTTCTTACCGGCTACACCTTC
-	TRBJ2-1	-	TRBV6-1	CASRNGGRKEQFF	TGTGCCAGCAGGAATGGGGGGCGAAAAGAGCAGTTCTTC
-	TRBJ2-2	TRBD2	TRBV6-2/TRBV6-3	CASSYPQSGLAGVTTGELFF	TGTGCCAGCAGTTACCCACAATCCGGACTAGCGGGAGTGACCACCGGGGAGCTGTTTTTT
few	TRBJ2-5	TRBD1	TRBV11-1	CASSLAGTGSSSQETQYF	TGTGCCAGCAGCTTAGCGGGGACAGGCAGTTCCTCACAAGAGACCCAGTACTTC
few	TRBJ2-1	TRBD2	TRBV5-1	CASSGDPGGNEQFF	TGCGCCAGCAGCGGGGACCCGGGAGGCAATGAGCAGTTCTTC
few	TRBJ1-1	-	TRBV12-3/TRBV12-4	CASSLPASTEAFF	TGTGCCAGCAGTTTACCGGCTAGCACTGAAGCTTTCTTT
few	TRBJ2-1	-	TRBV29-1	CSVAHSAEYNEQFF	TGCAGCGTGGCCCATTCCGCGGAGTACAATGAGCAGTTCTTC
-	TRBJ1-2	-	TRBV29-1	CSVADGYGYTF	TGCAGCGTGGCAGACGGCTATGGCTACACCTTC
few	TRBJ2-7	-	TRBV12-3/TRBV12-4	CASTRTAVYNEQYF	TGTGCCAGCACCAGGACAGCCGTTTACAACGAGCAGTACTTC
many	TRBJ1-5	-	TRBV5-1	CASSLDGTTVQPQHF	TGCGCCAGCAGCTTGGATGGGACGACGGTTCAGCCCCAGCATTTT
few	TRBJ2-2	TRBD2	TRBV5-1	CASSSTLLAAQGTGELFF	TGCGCCAGCAGCTCGACTTTACTAGCGGCCCAGGGGACCGGGGAGCTGTTTTTT
-	TRBJ2-5	-	TRBV7-8	CASSPKVTETQYF	TGTGCCAGCAGCCCAAAGGTCACGGAGACCCAGTACTTC
-	TRBJ2-2	TRBD2	TRBV12-3/TRBV12-4	CASSHSGRARTGELFF	TGTGCCAGCAGCCACAGCGGGAGGGCCAGAACCGGGGAGCTGTTTTTT
once	TRBJ2-1	-	TRBV20-1	CSARDRWQGKNEQFF	TGCAGTGCTAGAGATCGTTGGCAGGGGAAGAATGAGCAGTTCTTC
many	TRBJ2-1	TRBD1	TRBV20-1	CSASTLAGGDDEQFF	TGCAGTGCTAGTACATTGGCAGGGGGAGACGATGAGCAGTTCTTC